This TCR beta chain was found in a study of blood T cell repertoires in COVID-19. About the study: Italy, Spain and the United States were the sources of the convalescent and acute COVID-19 samples. T cells, B-cell-depleted T cells, or PBMCs supplied cDNA or gDNA.

Trimming took 3 bases from V and 4 from J, leaving 12 bases between them. The V gene's germline CDR1 is GTSNPN and CDR2 SVGIG (reference sequence). The CDR3 contains 14 residues. Methods used by the authors: Quantification of nucleated cells was approximated via reference gene primer amplification. Produced via immunoSEQ multiplex PCR; TCRdb's table is partial and in-frame only. That table supplies the V and J calls and clone size; D and trimming were determined from the DNA. The table has some 250,000 clones, more than 75% seen once. The chain employs TRBV30 and TRBJ2-2, with D perhaps matching TRBD2 (6 bases). The receptor's source is a woman between 40 and 55 years old who had recovered from COVID-19. Sequenced input: peripheral blood. The CDR3 here is CAWRRLATTGELFF. The CDR3 nucleotides read TGTGCCTGGAGGAGGCTAGCGACCACCGGGGAGCTGTTTTTT.